This TCR beta chain was profiled in a study of blood T cells in healthy people across ages. Study results and caveats: Any conclusive comparison of naive versus antigen-experienced cells was prevented by using unsorted PBMCs. Estimated diversity across one million T cells was deemed an underestimate.

Combining a sample-barcoded 5' primer with a J-beta primer mix, a second PCR ran for about 7 to 11 cycles. MiXCR was run by TCRdb on the 5' RACE reads, yielding one entry per CDR3 protein. The sample consists of 700,000 to 900,000 distinct CDR3 sequences, around a quarter of them appearing once. This CDR3 is built from 19 residues. V dropped 2 bases and J dropped 0; count of bases not matched to a gene: 13. Germline V gene lookup returns CDR1 SGHVS and CDR2 FNYEAQ. Concerning this clonotype itself: Its cognate antigen is unknown.

These data also featured in a second study, about T cells of mothers and their children. From that paper: The donors comprised about 6 children and their three healthy Caucasian mothers. Biologically related mothers and children overlapped slightly more than unrelated pairs, a non-significant difference.

The specimen sequenced was blood. The rearrangement uses TRBV7-6 and TRBJ2-3; 8 nucleotides line up with TRBD2. This sequence was found in a boy aged 10-17 years in good health. In DNA, the CDR3 is TGTGCCAGCAGCTTACCTAAACGCGCTAAGCGGGGGAGCACAGATACGCAGTATTTT. This sequence encodes CASSLPKRAKRGSTDTQYF. The variable domain in full, completed from reference TRBV7-6 and TRBJ2-3, reads GAGVSQSPRYKVTKRGQDVALRCDPISGHVSLYWYRQALGQGPEFLTYFNYEAQQDKSGLPNDRFSAERPEGSISTLTIQRTEQRDSAMYRCASSLPKRAKRGSTDTQYFGPGTRLTVL.